The 25 T cell receptor beta chains presented below share a single source sample, sequenced in a study of molecular identifiers for immune sequencing clone quantification. TCRdb recomputed calls from the PCR reads with MiXCR, one row per CDR3 protein. The sample contains roughly 630,000 distinct CDR3 sequences, 25% of which appear only once. The sequencing input was naive CD8+ T cells from blood, with Jurkat cell RNA spiked in. Subset: FACS-sorted CD8+CD4-CCR7+CD45RA+ naive T cells. These receptors originate from a human donor in good health. Some libraries in this study had Jurkat cell RNA spiked in.

This clonotype has only a few counts. The chain recombines TRBV20-1 with TRBJ1-5, with a weak D call TRBD1 (5 bases). The germline V gene encodes CDR1 DFQATT and CDR2 SNEGSKA (reference sequence). Trimming shortened V by 2 bases and J by 0 bases, and 14 bases separated the two germline ends. The CDR3 runs 16 residues. The CDR3 coding sequence is TGCAGTGCTAGACAGGACGGGGCCTATAGCAATCAGCCCCAGCATTTT. It is translated as CSARQDGAYSNQPQHF.

This clonotype was recorded at least ten times. The V call is TRBV6-2 or TRBV6-3, the J call TRBJ2-4; 9 nucleotides match TRBD2. Germline CDR1 reads MNHEY; CDR2 reads SVGEGT. The CDR3 is 15 amino acids. Trimming at V came to 6 bases and at J to 0 bases, leaving 3 bases not matched to a gene. This CDR3 is CASSLGLAAKNIQYF. In DNA form, the CDR3 reads TGTGCCAGCAGCCTGGGACTAGCAGCCAAAAACATTCAGTACTTC.

This clonotype was counted many times. The rearrangement joins TRBV5-1 to TRBJ2-7; D ambiguous. CDR3 length: 15 residues. CDR1 is SGHRS, CDR2 YFSETQ, per germline. The V and J ends lost 0 bases and 5 bases respectively, with 15 bases between them. The CDR3 DNA reads as TGCGCCAGCAGCTTGGCAGAACGGGCAATAGACGAGCAGTACTTC. Residues: CASSLAERAIDEQYF.

This clonotype was observed a handful of times. V gene TRBV6-2 or TRBV6-3 combines with J gene TRBJ2-7, with a possible D match to TRBD2 (5 bases). The V gene lost 10 bases and the J gene lost 1 base, with 11 bases spanning the gap. Germline V gives CDR1 MNHEY, CDR2 SVGEGT. CDR3 length: 12 amino acids. In nucleotides, the CDR3 is TGTGCCATCGCACGGGGTTCCTACGAGCAGTACTTC. Encoded protein: CAIARGSYEQYF.

The chain employs TRBV9 and TRBJ2-5; D not resolved. The CDR3 consists of 11 residues. In germline, CDR1 is SGDLS, CDR2 YYNGEE. V lost 3 bases and J lost 5, with 5 bases in between. The CDR3 spells CASSARETQYF. The CDR3 region has the DNA TGTGCCAGCAGCGCCCGGGAGACCCAGTACTTC. The variable domain in full, with the rest retrieved from reference TRBV9 and TRBJ2-5, is DSGVTQTPKHLITATGQRVTLRCSPRSGDLSVYWYQQSLDQGLQFLIQYYNGEERAKGNILERFSAQQFPDLHSELNLSSLELGDSALYFCASSARETQYFGPGTRLLVL.

As for this clonotype: This may arise from a read error, as a much more abundant clone is one base away. This rearrangement joins TRBV9 to TRBJ2-7; D is unresolved. Germline assignment: CDR1 SGDLS and CDR2 YYNGEE. The CDR3 is 14 amino acids. CDR3: CASSVGNGPYERYF. Here the CDR3 DNA reads TGTGCCAGCAGCGTAGGTAACGGCCCCTACGAGCGGTACTTC.

This clonotype was seen a few times. No conserved phenylalanine or tryptophan ends this CDR3, so it is likely a read error. The rearrangement joins TRBV12-5 to TRBJ1-2, with D unclear. Germline V lookup: CDR1 LGHNT, CDR2 FRNRAP. Trimming removed 6 bases from V and 7 bases from J, with 12 bases in between. This CDR3 comprises 12 residues. The CDR3 sequence: CASGYDPFGYTL. The CDR3 DNA is TGTGCTAGTGGATATGACCCCTTTGGCTACACCCTC.

Only a few counts were recorded for this clonotype. The chain combines TRBV14 with TRBJ2-2; possibly TRBD2 for D (7 bases). This CDR3 has 15 amino acids. V lost 5 bases to trimming and J lost 2 bases, with 12 bases between them. Germline CDR1 SGHDN, CDR2 FVKESK. CDR3 in amino acids: CASSSGTHNTGELFF. DNA of the CDR3: TGTGCCAGCAGCAGCGGGACACACAACACCGGGGAGCTGTTTTTT.

CDR3 region: CASSFVLAEQYF. DNA for the CDR3: TGTGCCAGCAGTTTTGTGTTAGCCGAGCAGTACTTC. The chain links TRBV12-3 or TRBV12-4 to TRBJ2-7, with unresolved D. Between the trimmed V and J ends, which lost 3 bases and 6 bases, there was a span of 9 bases. The CDR3 is 12 amino acids.

V and J are TRBV4-3 and TRBJ2-2; D gene ambiguous. CDR3 size: 13 residues. V was pared by 2 bases and J by 7 bases, with 8 bases between. Germline CDR1 is LGHNA and CDR2 is YSLEER. Here the CDR3 reads CASSQFSVGELFF. The CDR3 DNA follows: TGCGCCAGCAGCCAATTTTCTGTCGGGGAGCTGTTTTTT.

The chain couples TRBV24-1 to TRBJ1-4, with D uncertain. This CDR3 contains 15 residues. Germline values: CDR1 KGHDR, CDR2 SFDVKD. The V gene lost 3 bases and the J gene lost 5 bases, with 12 bases spanning the gap. This CDR3 reads CATSDGGEPNEKLFF. CDR3 DNA sequence: TGTGCCACCAGTGATGGCGGTGAACCCAATGAAAAACTGTTTTTT.

This clonotype was found many times. V and J are TRBV27 and TRBJ1-5; D is undetermined. This CDR3 comprises 14 residues. From germline, CDR1 is MNHEY and CDR2 SMNVEV (reference sequence). Trimming cost V 3 bases and J 4 bases, with 10 bases left between them. The CDR3 protein is CASSFGPINQPQHF. The DNA for the CDR3 is TGTGCCAGCAGTTTTGGCCCCATAAATCAGCCCCAGCATTTT.

This clonotype occurred many times. J is TRBJ2-3 and V is TRBV7-9; 9 positions match TRBD2. CDR3 length: 16 amino acids. CDR1 is SEHNR, CDR2 FQNEAQ, per germline (reference sequence). The V and J ends lost 1 base and 2 bases, in that order; junction bases with no gene match: 4. This chain's CDR3 is CASSLGLAGNTDTQYF. The CDR3 DNA follows: TGTGCCAGCAGCTTAGGGCTAGCGGGGAACACAGATACGCAGTATTTT. The full variable domain, in which reference TRBV7-9 and TRBJ2-3 provide the parts outside the CDR3, is DTGVSQNPRHKITKRGQNVTFRCDPISEHNRLYWYRQTLGQGPEFLTYFQNEAQLEKSRLLSDRFSAERPKGSFSTLEIQRTEQGDSAMYLCASSLGLAGNTDTQYFGPGTRLTVL.

This clonotype was counted ten times or more. This sequence joins TRBV25-1 and TRBJ2-5; no reliable D call. The ends were cut back, 3 bases at V and 1 base at J, with 9 bases in the middle. CDR1 is MGHDK, CDR2 SYGVNS, per germline. This CDR3 is built from 14 residues. The CDR3 region is CASSEAGIQETQYF. The CDR3 region has the DNA TGTGCCAGCAGTGAGGCCGGAATCCAAGAGACCCAGTACTTC.

This clonotype was seen a few times. This may stem from a read error, because a much larger clone lies one nucleotide away. V is TRBV30 and J is TRBJ2-7, with 8 bases aligning to TRBD2. The CDR3 consists of 13 residues. The germline V gene encodes CDR1 GTSNPN and CDR2 SVGIG (reference sequence). The CDR3 region is CARSPSGSYEQYF. CDR3 nucleotides: TGTGCCCGGAGTCCGAGCGGGAGTTACGAGCAGTACTTC.

The sample holds many counts of this clonotype. The V call is TRBV7-2, the J call TRBJ1-6, with a weak D call TRBD1 (5 bases). The CDR3 covers 15 residues. The germline V and J ends were trimmed by 6 bases and 6 bases, with 15 bases remaining between them. Germline loops: CDR1 SGHTA, CDR2 FQGNSA. The CDR3 nucleotides read TGTGCCAGCAGTCCCGGGACCGAGTTTAATTCACCCCTCCACTTT. Protein sequence: CASSPGTEFNSPLHF.

The chain recombines TRBV5-6 with TRBJ2-1; TRBD1 is a possible D gene (5 bases). The germline V gene encodes CDR1 SGHDT and CDR2 YYEEEE. V was cut by 4 bases and J by 0 bases, with 11 bases left in between. This CDR3 spans 15 amino acids. The CDR3 DNA reads TGTGCCAGCAGCCCTGGGGCTCCCTCCTACAATGAGCAGTTCTTC. It codes for CASSPGAPSYNEQFF.

This rearrangement joins TRBV10-3 to TRBJ2-1; TRBD1 aligns across 7 bases. The CDR3 length is 16 residues. Germline trimming cut 3 bases from V and 0 bases from J; bases unmatched to any gene: 5. The germline V gene has CDR1 ENHRY and CDR2 SYGVKD. The CDR3: CAISDGTASSYNEQFF. In DNA form, the CDR3 reads TGTGCCATCAGTGATGGGACAGCCAGCTCCTACAATGAGCAGTTCTTC.

This clonotype was seen more than once but under ten times. The chain employs TRBV30 and TRBJ2-1, with D perhaps given as TRBD1 or TRBD2 (6 bases each). CDR1 and CDR2 from the germline V gene are GTSNPN and SVGIG (reference sequence). This CDR3 comprises 12 residues. The V gene lost 0 bases and the J gene lost 9 bases, with 9 bases spanning the gap. The CDR3 loop is CAWSVKGGEQFF. DNA of the CDR3: TGTGCCTGGAGTGTAAAGGGGGGTGAGCAGTTCTTC.

This clonotype was counted between two and nine times. The V and J genes are TRBV4-3 and TRBJ1-4; D is possibly TRBD1 (6 bases). The V gene lost 0 bases and the J gene lost 6 bases, with 14 bases spanning the gap. CDR1 is LGHNA and CDR2 is YSLEER in the germline V gene. The CDR3 has 16 residues. CDR3 protein: CASSQEVSGEDEKLFF. In DNA form, the CDR3 reads TGCGCCAGCAGCCAAGAGGTTTCAGGGGAGGATGAAAAACTGTTTTTT.

The rearrangement links TRBV6-1 to TRBJ2-2, with a possible D match to TRBD2 (6 bases). The CDR3 runs 17 residues. Germline V lookup: CDR1 MNHNS, CDR2 SASEGT. V shed 3 bases and J shed 2 bases, with 16 bases lying between them. The CDR3 loop is CASSEGGYLRNTGELFF. CDR3 nucleotides: TGTGCCAGCAGTGAGGGGGGTTACCTGCGAAACACCGGGGAGCTGTTTTTT.

This clonotype was detected a few times. V usage is TRBV19 and J usage is TRBJ1-1; D perhaps matches TRBD1 (6 bases). The CDR3 runs to 16 residues. The ends were cut back, 2 bases at V and 0 bases at J, with 13 bases in the middle. CDR1 LNHDA and CDR2 SQIVND come from the germline V gene (reference sequence). The CDR3 reads CASSIPGQLMNTEAFF. The CDR3 coding sequence is TGTGCCAGTAGTATACCCGGACAGCTAATGAACACTGAAGCTTTCTTT.

This clonotype was detected ten times or more. The chain links TRBV7-2 to TRBJ2-7; 12 bases match TRBD2. Germline CDR1 and CDR2: SGHTA and FQGNSA. The CDR3 covers 15 residues. Trimming cost V 4 bases and J 2 bases; bases outside gene matches: 3. The CDR3 DNA reads TGTGCCAGCAGCTCACTAGCGGGGGGTGCCTACGAGCAGTACTTC. Residues: CASSSLAGGAYEQYF.

This clonotype was observed a single time. The chain couples TRBV28 to TRBJ2-7, with D perhaps matching TRBD2 (6 bases). Germline CDR1 reads MDHEN; CDR2 reads SYDVKM. The CDR3 contains 14 residues. V was trimmed by 2 bases and J by 1 base, leaving 9 bases between them. The CDR3 DNA is TGTGCCAGCAGTTTACGGGAGCCTTCCTACGAGCAGTACTTC. Its protein product is CASSLREPSYEQYF.

This clonotype turned up a few times. The chain recombines TRBV7-2 with TRBJ2-3; D unresolved. Germline V lookup: CDR1 SGHTA, CDR2 FQGNSA. This CDR3 comprises 13 residues. Trimming cost V 5 bases and J 2 bases, with 8 bases left between them. CDR3 nucleotides: TGTGCCAGCAGCCCCCTATACACAGATACGCAGTATTTT. Translating it yields CASSPLYTDTQYF.